The 14 T cell receptor beta chains in this list originate from one sample, sequenced in a study of T cells in Graves' hyperthyroidism and ophthalmopathy. Amplification of TCR beta CDR3 regions was performed using RNA transcripts as template. The TCR CDR3 first-round RT-PCR relied on the HTBI primer set. TCRdb passed the multiplex PCR reads through MiXCR, listing each CDR3 protein once. The data show fewer than 350,000 distinct CDR3 sequences, 15% to 20% seen once. Sample: blood. These receptors came from a woman in her thirties or forties with Graves' ophthalmopathy.

The chain carries TRBV15 and TRBJ1-5, with no clear D. Trimming pared 0 bases from V and 0 bases from J, leaving 6 bases between. The CDR3 runs to 15 residues. The germline V gene encodes CDR1 LNHNV and CDR2 YYDKDF (reference sequence). The CDR3: CATSRDGYSNQPQHF. The CDR3 DNA is TGTGCCACCAGCAGAGATGGGTATAGCAATCAGCCCCAGCATTTT.

In DNA form, the CDR3 reads TGTGCCAGCAGTGATTGGGCTTCTAACTATGGCTACACCTTC. Its protein product is CASSDWASNYGYTF. The V call is TRBV2, the J call TRBJ1-2; D unclear. CDR1 SNHLY and CDR2 FYNNEI come from the germline V gene. The CDR3 is made up of 14 amino acids. Trimming took off 3 bases at V and 0 bases at J, with 8 bases between the two ends. The full variable domain, completed using reference TRBV2 and TRBJ1-2, is EPEVTQTPSHQVTQMGQEVILRCVPISNHLYFYWYRQILGQKVEFLVSFYNNEISEKSEIFDDQFSVERPDGSNFTLKIRSTKLEDSAMYFCASSDWASNYGYTFGSGTRLTVV.

The rearrangement uses TRBV11-2 and TRBJ1-5; TRBD1 agrees at 9 bases. J gave up 0 bases and V 3 bases, and 3 bases lay outside the gene matches. CDR1 and CDR2 from the germline V gene are SGHAT and FQNNGV. This CDR3 region has 16 residues. The DNA of the CDR3 is TGTGCCAGCAGCTTGACAGGGGGTGATAGCAATCAGCCCCAGCATTTT. Protein product: CASSLTGGDSNQPQHF.

To note about this clonotype: One end of the junction is discordant with germline, which a read error may explain. The gene calls are TRBV7-7 and TRBJ2-5; possible D gene TRBD2, 5 bases. The CDR3 consists of 14 residues. Germline V lookup: CDR1 SSHAT, CDR2 FNYEAQ (reference sequence). Here the CDR3 reads CASSTRPGQETQYF. CDR3 bases: TGTGCTAGCAGCACCCGACCGGGGCAAGAGACCCAGTACTTC.

This clonotype has only a few counts. The rearrangement uses TRBV27 and TRBJ2-2; possible D gene TRBD1, 6 bases. The length of the CDR3 is 16 residues. Germline lookup yields CDR1 MNHEY and CDR2 SMNVEV (reference sequence). V was clipped by 6 bases and J by 3 bases, with 17 bases between them. CDR3 sequence (DNA): TGTGCCAGCAGCCCCGGAGTGGACAGCTACACCGGGGAGCTGTTTTTT. Protein: CASSPGVDSYTGELFF.

This clonotype was picked up many times. This rearrangement joins TRBV7-2 to TRBJ2-5; 7 bases line up with TRBD2. V shed 5 bases, J shed 5 bases, and the junction held 14 bases outside the gene matches. Germline CDR1 reads SGHTA; CDR2 reads FQGNSA. The CDR3 has 16 residues. The CDR3 coding sequence is TGTGCCAGCAGCCTCCTATTTGGGAGGGCCCCCGAGACCCAGTACTTC. Encoded protein: CASSLLFGRAPETQYF.

Concerning this clonotype itself: A single base separates this from a much larger clone, so it may be a read error. The chain carries TRBV28 and TRBJ2-7, with D possibly being TRBD1 (5 bases). Germline V CDR1 and CDR2: MDHEN, SYDVKM. The CDR3 length is 15 residues. The CDR3 DNA is TGTGTCAGCAGTGTAAAGGGGTGGGGATATTACGAGCAGTACTTC. Protein: CVSSVKGWGYYEQYF.

This clonotype was seen repeatedly, ten times or more. The rearrangement joins TRBV7-3 to TRBJ2-2, with no clear D. The germline gives CDR1 SGHTA, CDR2 FQGTGA. CDR3 length equals 11 residues. V lost 8 bases to trimming and J lost 5 bases, with 6 bases between them. As DNA, the CDR3 is TGTGCCAGCCGCTGGACCGGGGAGCTGTTTTTT. Its translation is CASRWTGELFF.

This clonotype has at least ten counts. V gene TRBV5-4 combines with J gene TRBJ1-3, with D perhaps TRBD1 (5 bases). CDR1 and CDR2 (germline): SGHNT, YYREEE (reference sequence). The CDR3 length is 13 residues. Trimming left V 4 bases short and J 8 bases short, with 13 bases between. The CDR3 DNA reads TGTGCCAGCAGCCTGGGACGACGGGACACCATATATTTT. It translates to CASSLGRRDTIYF.

About this clonotype: One end of the junction does not line up with germline, which may come from a read error. This sequence joins TRBV30 and TRBJ2-5; 7 bases line up with TRBD2. The CDR3 runs to 13 residues. Germline assignment: CDR1 GTSNPN and CDR2 SVGIG (reference sequence). The CDR3 sequence is CACSVRGGGTQYF. CDR3 DNA: TGTGCCTGTAGTGTACGTGGGGGAGGGACTCAGTACTTC.

This clonotype was detected many times. This sequence joins TRBV11-2 and TRBJ1-2, with 7 positions matching TRBD1. The ends lost 5 bases at V and 2 bases at J; junction bases unmatched: 11. The germline gives CDR1 SGHAT, CDR2 FQNNGV. The CDR3 totals 16 residues. This CDR3 is CASSPRRTGLNYGYTF. Written as DNA, the CDR3 is TGTGCCAGCAGCCCCCGGCGGACAGGCCTAAACTATGGCTACACCTTC.

Comments on this clonotype: A much larger clonotype is one base distant, so this may be a read error. The chain couples TRBV7-8 to TRBJ2-2; D is possibly TRBD2 (6 bases). CDR3 size: 14 residues. Germline CDR1 and CDR2: SGHVS and FQNEAQ. The CDR3 spells CAGSLAPSAGELFF. The CDR3 region has the DNA TGTGCCGGCAGCTTAGCGCCTAGCGCCGGGGAGCTGTTTTTT.

This clonotype was found a few times. This chain uses TRBV9 with TRBJ2-3, with 11 bases that match TRBD2. V dropped 2 bases and J dropped 2; count of bases not matched to a gene: 19. The CDR3 totals 21 residues. Germline assignment: CDR1 SGDLS and CDR2 YYNGEE. In DNA form, the CDR3 reads TGTGCCAGCAGCGTTAATTGGGGAGGGCTAGCGGGAGGCCCCGACACAGATACGCAGTATTTT. Protein product: CASSVNWGGLAGGPDTDTQYF.

J is TRBJ2-2 and V is TRBV7-2; 7 bases align to TRBD2. CDR3 length: 15 amino acids. The V and J ends lost 5 bases and 6 bases, in that order; junction bases with no gene match: 9. Germline CDR1 and CDR2: SGHTA and FQGNSA. Here the CDR3 DNA reads TGTGCCAGCAGCAGACTAAGCGGGACCTCCGGGGAGCTGTTTTTT. The encoded protein is CASSRLSGTSGELFF.